A single sample is the source of the 14 T cell receptor beta chains below, sequenced in a study of breast tumors, draining lymph nodes, adjacent tissues. Breast cancer patients provided tissue from their axillary draining lymph nodes. TCRdb itself ran the multiplex PCR reads through MiXCR, one entry per CDR3 protein. Here the sample spans fewer than 200,000 distinct CDR3 sequences, approximately 33% being singletons. The sequenced sample consisted of axillary lymph node tissue. The receptors shown here come from a female donor with breast cancer. Some clones in this sample may be carry-over from other donors' samples.

This clonotype was counted many times. The chain employs TRBV24-1 and TRBJ1-2; 10 nucleotides agree with TRBD1. J was trimmed by 6 bases and V by 3 bases; bases with no gene match: 12. The CDR3 spans 17 residues. The germline V gene encodes CDR1 KGHDR and CDR2 SFDVKD. In DNA, the CDR3 is TGTGCCACCAGTGATACCGGACAGGGGGGGAACCAGGATGGCTACACCTTC. It translates to CATSDTGQGGNQDGYTF.

This clonotype was counted many times. With a much larger clone just one base away, this may be a read error. The rearrangement joins TRBV7-4 to TRBJ2-3; D call uncertain. This CDR3 contains 17 residues. Germline CDR1 reads SGHVT; CDR2 reads SQSDAQ. V lost 0 bases and J 1 base, leaving 14 bases between the germline ends. This chain's CDR3 is CASSLAAWGVGTDTQYF. The CDR3 DNA follows: TGTGCCAGCAGCTTAGCTGCCTGGGGTGTCGGCACAGATACGCAGTATTTT.

This clonotype has a count of ten or more. A read error may be the cause here, since a much bigger clone is one base away. This rearrangement joins TRBV7-2 to TRBJ1-6; no definite D call. V lost 2 bases and J 8 bases, leaving 7 bases between the germline ends. Germline V CDR1 and CDR2: SGHTA, FQGNSA. The length of the CDR3 is 13 residues. Here the CDR3 reads CASSLPDYSPLHF. CDR3 bases: TGTGCCAGCAGCTTACCGGACTATTCACCCCTCCACTTT.

This clonotype came up many times. The V and J genes are TRBV28 and TRBJ1-5, with a weak D call TRBD1 (5 bases). V lost 3 bases to trimming and J lost 4 bases, with 7 bases between them. CDR3 length equals 13 residues. Germline lookup yields CDR1 MDHEN and CDR2 SYDVKM. The CDR3 reads CASSFQGNQPQHF. For the CDR3, the DNA is TGTGCCAGCAGTTTCCAGGGAAATCAGCCCCAGCATTTT.

This clonotype came up many times. The chain employs TRBV29-1 and TRBJ1-2, with 10 bases aligning to TRBD1. Per the germline V gene, CDR1 is SQVTM and CDR2 is ANQGSEA. There are 11 residues in the CDR3. The V segment lost 7 bases and the J segment 8 bases; nucleotides outside the gene matches: 4. In nucleotides, the CDR3 is TGCAGCGGTGGACAGGGGGACGGCTACACCTTC. Translation: CSGGQGDGYTF.

Details on this clonotype: A much larger clone is a single base away; this may be a read error. The chain is built from TRBV28 and TRBJ2-5; no definite D call. The CDR3 sequence is 13 residues long. Germline CDR1 is MDHEN and CDR2 is SYDVKM. CDR3 region: CASSFRSQETRYF. The DNA of the CDR3 is TGTGCCAGCAGTTTCAGAAGCCAAGAGACCCGGTACTTC.

This clonotype was detected ten times or more. The genes are TRBV4-1 and TRBJ2-1; D assignment may be TRBD1 or TRBD2 (6 bases each). V lost 1 base and J lost 1, with 20 bases in between. The germline CDR1 and CDR2 sequences are MGHRA and YSYEKL. There are 19 residues in the CDR3. For the CDR3, the DNA is TGCGCCAGCAGCCAAGTTCTCTCCCGGGGGCTCCGATCCTACAATGAGCAGTTCTTC. Protein: CASSQVLSRGLRSYNEQFF.

In its sample, this clonotype was seen many times. This rearrangement joins TRBV19 to TRBJ2-1; 8 nucleotides match TRBD2. The V gene's germline CDR1 is LNHDA and CDR2 SQIVND (reference sequence). CDR3 length equals 16 residues. With 7 bases clipped from V and 7 bases from J, the junction kept 15 bases outside the gene matches. Written as DNA, the CDR3 is TGTGCCAGTACCAAGTCTGGCGGGGGGTCCTCGAATGAGCAGTTCTTC. Translated: CASTKSGGGSSNEQFF.

This clonotype was counted a few times. V usage is TRBV6-5 and J usage is TRBJ1-1; TRBD1 is a possible D gene (5 bases). The V end lost 5 bases, the J end lost 3 bases, and 13 bases lay between the germline ends. This CDR3 spans 14 amino acids. Germline lookup yields CDR1 MNHEY and CDR2 SVGAGI. CDR3 nucleotide sequence: TGTGCCAGCAGTCCGAAGGGGCAGGACACTGAAGCTTTCTTT. It encodes CASSPKGQDTEAFF.

Turning to this clonotype: A read error may be the cause here, since a much bigger clone is one base away. This chain's CDR3 is CASSFSDRVTHEQYF. The CDR3 region has the DNA TGTGCCAGCAGTTTCTCGGACAGGGTCACCCACGAGCAGTACTTC. The chain has TRBV12-3 or TRBV12-4 and TRBJ2-7; 8 bases are a match to TRBD1. V gave up 3 bases and J gave up 5 bases; unmatched junction bases: 9. The CDR3 is 15 amino acids.

There are a few counts of this clonotype. One base away lies a much larger clone, so this may be a sequencing read error. V is TRBV5-4 and J is TRBJ2-1; 9 bases align to TRBD2. CDR1 and CDR2 (germline): SGHNT, YYREEE (reference sequence). The CDR3 is 16 amino acids. The CDR3 nucleotides are TGTGCCAGCGGCTTGGCGGCAGCGGGAGGAATAGGTGAGCAGTTCTTC. Translation gives CASGLAAAGGIGEQFF. Full variable domain (remainder filled in from reference TRBV5-4 and TRBJ2-1): ETGVTQSPTHLIKTRGQQVTLRCSSQSGHNTVSWYQQALGQGPQFIFQYYREEENGRGNFPPRFSGLQFPNYSSELNVNALELDDSALYLCASGLAAAGGIGEQFFGPGTRLTVL.

The V call is TRBV15, the J call TRBJ1-4; the match to TRBD1 covers 9 bases. Germline CDR1 is LNHNV and CDR2 is YYDKDF (reference sequence). This CDR3 is 15 amino acids long. J lost 8 bases, V lost 3 bases, and 7 bases had no gene match. CDR3 nucleotides: TGTGCCACCAGCAGTACGGGGGGGACAGGGGAAAAACTGTTTTTT. Protein sequence: CATSSTGGTGEKLFF.

The rearrangement uses TRBV5-1 and TRBJ1-1; D call uncertain. This CDR3 spans 15 amino acids. Trimming pared 0 bases from V and 4 bases from J, leaving 13 bases between. Per germline, CDR1 SGHRS and CDR2 YFSETQ. The CDR3 sequence: CASSLAAARVTEAFF. As DNA, the CDR3 is TGCGCCAGCAGCTTGGCGGCCGCCCGGGTCACTGAAGCTTTCTTT.

This clonotype was observed many times. The V call is TRBV6-1, the J call TRBJ2-7, with D perhaps matching TRBD1 (5 bases). This CDR3 spans 12 amino acids. V shed 8 bases and J shed 10 bases, with 18 bases lying between them. Germline-derived CDR1 and CDR2 are MNHNS and SASEGT. Here the CDR3 DNA reads TGTGCCAGCGGAAACCTTCGACAGCCACAGTACTTC. Translated, it gives CASGNLRQPQYF.